This T cell receptor (beta chain) was recovered during a study of patients and donors after allogeneic stem cell transplantation. A single record per CDR3 protein comes from TCRdb applying MiXCR to the RT-PCR reads. The sample yields some 950 distinct CDR3 sequences, approximately 0.42% seen once. This CDR3 contains 13 residues. Trimming took off 5 bases at V and 2 bases at J, with 9 bases between the two ends. Germline values: CDR1 MNHEY, CDR2 SMNVEV (reference sequence). This clonotype is labeled medium-sized. The TCR was taken from a human donor who was either an allogeneic HSCT recipient or a stem cell or donor lymphocyte infusion donor (not recorded which). It is not recorded whose cells these are; they may come from a transplant donor. The chain uses TRBV27 and TRBJ1-2; weak D call: TRBD1 (6 bases). Sequenced material: blood, either unsorted or a sorted T cell fraction (not recorded which). The CDR3 bases are TGTGCCAGCAGTCTACAGGGAAACTATGGCTACACCTTC. Its protein product is CASSLQGNYGYTF.